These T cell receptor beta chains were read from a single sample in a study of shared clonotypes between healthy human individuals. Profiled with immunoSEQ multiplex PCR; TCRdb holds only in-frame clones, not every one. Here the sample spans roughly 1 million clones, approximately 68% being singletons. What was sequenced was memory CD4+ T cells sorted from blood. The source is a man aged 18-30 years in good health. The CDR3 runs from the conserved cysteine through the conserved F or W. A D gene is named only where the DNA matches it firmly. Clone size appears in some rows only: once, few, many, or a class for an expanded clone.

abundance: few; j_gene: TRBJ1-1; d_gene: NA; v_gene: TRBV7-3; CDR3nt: TGTGCCAGCAGCTTATCGGCAGCGAACACTGAAGCTTTCTTT; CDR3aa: CASSLSAANTEAFF
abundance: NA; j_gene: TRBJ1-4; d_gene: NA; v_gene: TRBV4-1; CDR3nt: TGCGCCAGCAGCCTTTTCGCCAGGGATGAAAAACTGTTTTTT; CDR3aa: CASSLFARDEKLFF
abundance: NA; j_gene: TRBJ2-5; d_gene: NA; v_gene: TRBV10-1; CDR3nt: TGCGCCAGCAGTGGTTGGGAAGGGGAGACCCAGTACTTC; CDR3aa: CASSGWEGETQYF
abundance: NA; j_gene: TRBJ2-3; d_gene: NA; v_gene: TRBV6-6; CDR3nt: TGTGCCAGCAAGAAAGGGGACCAGTACACAGATACGCAGTATTTT; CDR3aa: CASKKGDQYTDTQYF
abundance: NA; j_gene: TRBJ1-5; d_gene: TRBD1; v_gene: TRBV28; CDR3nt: TGTGCCAGCAGTTTATCAACAGGGGGCGTGAGCAATCAGCCCCAGCATTTT; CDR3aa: CASSLSTGGVSNQPQHF
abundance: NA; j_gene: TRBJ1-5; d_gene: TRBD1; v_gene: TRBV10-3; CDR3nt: TGTGCCATCAGTCTAGGACAGGGAAGCAATCAGCCCCAGCATTTT; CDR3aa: CAISLGQGSNQPQHF
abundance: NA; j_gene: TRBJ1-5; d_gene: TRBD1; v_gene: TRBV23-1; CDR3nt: TGCGCCAGCGTATCCAAAATTCCGGGACAGGGACTGAATCAGCCCCAGCATTTT; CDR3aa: CASVSKIPGQGLNQPQHF
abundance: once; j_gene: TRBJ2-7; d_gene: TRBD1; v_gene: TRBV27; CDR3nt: TGTGCCAGCAGTTCCATCCGAGGGACAGCCGGCTACGAGCAGTACTTC; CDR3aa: CASSSIRGTAGYEQYF
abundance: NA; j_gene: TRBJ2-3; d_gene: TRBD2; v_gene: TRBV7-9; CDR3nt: TGTGCCAGCAGCCGACTAGCGGCCACAGATACGCAGTATTTT; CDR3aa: CASSRLAATDTQYF
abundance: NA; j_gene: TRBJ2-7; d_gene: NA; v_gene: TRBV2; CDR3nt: TGTGCCAGCAGGGGGACCGAGGGGGTCTACGAGCAGTACTTC; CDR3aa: CASRGTEGVYEQYF
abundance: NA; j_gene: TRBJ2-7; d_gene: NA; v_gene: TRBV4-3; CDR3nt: TGCGCCAGCAGCGTTGCCCTTGAGCAGTACTTC; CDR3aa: CASSVALEQYF
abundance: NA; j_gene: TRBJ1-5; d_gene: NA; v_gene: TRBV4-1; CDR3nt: TGCGCCAGCAGCCAAGACCCGACGTTTAACAATCAGCCCCAGCATTTT; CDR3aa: CASSQDPTFNNQPQHF
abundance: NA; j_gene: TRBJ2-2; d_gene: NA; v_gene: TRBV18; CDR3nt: TGTGCCAGCTCACCAAGTGGGCAGTATACCGGGGAGCTGTTTTTT; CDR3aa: CASSPSGQYTGELFF
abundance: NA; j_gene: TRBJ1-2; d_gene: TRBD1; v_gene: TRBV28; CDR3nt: TGTGCCAGCAGTTACGAGGGGGCTAATTATGGCTACACCTTC; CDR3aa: CASSYEGANYGYTF
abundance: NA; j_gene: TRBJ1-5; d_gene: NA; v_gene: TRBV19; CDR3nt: TGTGCCAGTAGTAAAGGACAGAGCAGCAATCAGCCCCAGCATTTT; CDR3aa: CASSKGQSSNQPQHF
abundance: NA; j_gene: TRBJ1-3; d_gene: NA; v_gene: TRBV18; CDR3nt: TGTGCCAGCTCACCTGGGAAAGGCTCTGGAAACACCATATATTTT; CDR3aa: CASSPGKGSGNTIYF
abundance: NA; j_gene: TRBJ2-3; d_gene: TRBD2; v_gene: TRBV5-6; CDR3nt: TGTGCCAGCAGCTTCCGAGGGACTAGCTCCGATACGCAGTATTTT; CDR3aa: CASSFRGTSSDTQYF
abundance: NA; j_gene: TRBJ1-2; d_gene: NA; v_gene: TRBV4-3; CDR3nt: TGCGCCAGCAGCCACTTTGGGGGGACGCATTCCAACTATGGCTACACCTTC; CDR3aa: CASSHFGGTHSNYGYTF
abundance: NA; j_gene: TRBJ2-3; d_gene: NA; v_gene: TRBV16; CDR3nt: TGTGCCAGCAGCCTTCCTAGCGCAGATACGCAGTATTTT; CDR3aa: CASSLPSADTQYF